Listed here is a single T cell receptor (beta chain). Its specificity is unknown. Produced via immunoSEQ multiplex PCR; TCRdb's table is partial and in-frame only. The repertoire holds around 150,000 clones, with approximately 85% as singletons. The data were taken from a study of T cell responses to AZD1222 COVID-19 vaccine. Regarding the study as a whole: Most donors were white British, females outnumbered males, and clonal diversity was possibly underestimated. Spike-specific TCR breadth rose after two AZD1222 doses, and depth rose as well. No repertoire was sampled before or during the peak T cell response, only after it. Seropositive at baseline were only six AZD1222 recipients.

The germline V gene has CDR1 MNHEY and CDR2 SVGEGT. The V end lost 1 base, the J end lost 4 bases, and 7 bases lay between the germline ends. This CDR3 has 13 residues. The sequence came from an adult who received the MenACWY meningococcal vaccine as a control. The chain employs TRBV6-2 or TRBV6-3 and TRBJ1-1; D is ambiguous. The input for sequencing was peripheral blood, taken 28 days after the second dose of the MenACWY control vaccine. Here the CDR3 DNA reads TGTGCCAGCAGTTACTTCCCAGGCACTGAAGCTTTCTTT. This sequence encodes CASSYFPGTEAFF.